This T cell receptor beta chain was captured in a study of cytomegalovirus exposure and HLA in healthy donors (dated by TCRdb to about 2017). Background on the whole study: According to a later analysis, one platform produced both the 120 validation repertoires and the approximately 660 repertoires of the first cohort. In addition to the first cohort of approximately 670 subjects, a separate validation cohort of 120 different subjects was used. To predict cytomegalovirus infection status, the study brought together high-throughput TCR immunosequencing, statistical association of individual TCRs with disease status, and machine learning. The study was designed to test whether signatures of past pathogen exposure could be identified by cataloging public T cell receptors. Points the paper makes about the study in general: Most TCR sequences were observed very rarely across donors, whereas some public TCRs were present in many individuals. The classifier was reported to diagnose cytomegalovirus status with high specificity and sensitivity in both the original and validation cohorts. The study gave a list of roughly 150 TCR beta chains associated with cytomegalovirus. In vitro tests confirmed that a few of the cytomegalovirus-associated TCR beta chains recognize cytomegalovirus antigens. According to the authors, the approach could potentially be generalized to other disease states and immunological phenotypes. All 120 or so repertoires were used to score co-occurrence in the validation cohort in a later analysis, because that analysis had no HLA typing for the cohort. Subsequent analysis determined that TCRs grouped into clusters in the first cohort also showed a tendency toward co-occurrence across the approximately 110 validation repertoires, and roughly 94% of cluster scores exceeded 0.

As concerns this clone: Its cognate antigen has yet to be identified. No base quality values were provided; no much bigger clone lies one nucleotide off.

The germline V gene sets CDR1 to SGHRS and CDR2 to YFSETQ. The CDR3 runs 15 residues from the cysteine to the phenylalanine. Of all the DNA, just the CDR3 is kept, 45 bases in frame from base 1. V gives up 7 bases and J gives up 0 bases, and the segment between their germline ends measures 13 bases. The library came from the immunoSEQ multiplex PCR assay. The original pipeline was this. A statistical classification framework was built for diagnosing cytomegalovirus status from the catalog of TCR beta chain sequences. TCRdb provides this immuneACCESS table in a form limited to in-frame rearrangements. Some clones are lacking; in checked studies, under half of them reflect an unresolved V gene, and why the rest are absent is not known. That table supplies the V and J calls and clone size; D and trimming were determined from the DNA. The sample records around 62,000 clones, roughly 91% of which are singletons. Around 1.7% of the sample is taken by the ten largest.

Donors formed part of the validation cohort, which comprised 120 subjects and was distinct from the first cohort of several hundred subjects. Material for sequencing was PBMCs. The V and J genes are TRBV5-1 and TRBJ2-2; the best D guess is TRBD2, with 6 bases matching. The clonotype originates from a woman aged 18-29 years in good health and CMV-seronegative. CDR3 reads: CASGLGSTNTGELFF. The DNA sequence reads TGCGCCAGCGGACTCGGGAGCACGAACACCGGGGAGCTGTTTTTT.